This T cell receptor beta chain was retrieved from a study of blood T cell repertoires in COVID-19. Participants reported their clinical history, and cohort assignment relied on those reports. Libraries were prepared by immunoSEQ multiplex PCR; TCRdb keeps only in-frame clonotypes and omits some of them. The repertoire holds approximately 340,000 clones, with 80% to 95% as singletons. This clone was seen a few times. The TCR comes from a woman between 40 and 50 years old who had been exposed to COVID-19. Sequenced sample: PBMCs or T cells enriched from blood (not recorded which).

The CDR3 DNA follows: TGTGCCAGCAGTCTACCGGGACAGGGGAGCAATGAGCAGTTCTTC. This codes for CASSLPGQGSNEQFF. The rearrangement links TRBV27 to TRBJ2-1; 10 nucleotides agree with TRBD1. Germline assignment: CDR1 MNHEY and CDR2 SMNVEV (reference sequence). With 5 bases clipped from V and 6 bases from J, the junction kept 7 bases outside the gene matches. This CDR3 has 15 residues.